Shown below are 9 T cell receptor beta chains from a single sample sequenced in a study of neurological immune-mediated disorders. TCRdb called the 5' RACE reads again in MiXCR, with one record for every CDR3 protein. The repertoire holds tens of thousands of distinct CDR3 sequences, with around 3.6% as singletons. Sequencing input: PBMCs. These receptors came from a woman in her 30s with multiple sclerosis.

This clonotype was found a few times. The rearrangement uses TRBV9 and TRBJ1-6; unclear D gene. The ends were cut back, 4 bases at V and 9 bases at J, with 17 bases in the middle. In germline, CDR1 is SGDLS, CDR2 YYNGEE. This CDR3 spans 15 amino acids. The CDR3 is CASSPDTGISSPLHF. DNA of the CDR3: TGTGCCAGCAGCCCAGACACGGGTATATCTTCACCCCTCCACTTT.

This clonotype was recorded at least ten times. The J gene is TRBJ1-5, the V gene TRBV10-3; D is ambiguous. Trimming pared 3 bases from V and 9 bases from J, leaving 15 bases between. CDR1 ENHRY and CDR2 SYGVKD come from the germline V gene. The CDR3 is 14 residues long. CDR3 nucleotides: TGTGCCATCAGTGAACACGATTCTTCCCGGCCCCAGCATTTT. Protein sequence: CAISEHDSSRPQHF.

Many counts were recorded for this clonotype. The rearrangement joins TRBV20-1 to TRBJ2-2; D gene uncertain. CDR1 and CDR2 from the germline V gene are DFQATT and SNEGSKA (reference sequence). The CDR3 loop spans 14 amino acids. V gave up 0 bases and J gave up 7 bases, with 12 bases separating them. In nucleotides, the CDR3 is TGCAGTGCTAGAGATCTATTGGGGTACGGGGAGCTGTTTTTT. Its translation: CSARDLLGYGELFF.

V usage is TRBV6-1 and J usage is TRBJ1-4; D possibly corresponds to TRBD1 (5 bases). The CDR3 spans 15 residues. Trimming shortened V by 4 bases and J by 5 bases, and 14 bases separated the two germline ends. CDR1 is MNHNS and CDR2 is SASEGT in the germline V gene. The CDR3 spells CASSARGWENEKLFF. The CDR3 DNA follows: TGTGCCAGCAGTGCGAGGGGCTGGGAGAATGAAAAACTGTTTTTT.

This clonotype was seen ten or more times. The rearrangement uses TRBV7-8 and TRBJ2-6; unclear D gene. The CDR3 runs to 17 residues. Trimming took 5 bases from V and 0 from J, leaving 14 bases between them. Germline CDR1 SGHVS, CDR2 FQNEAQ. CDR3: CASSTRAFNSGANVLTF. In DNA form, the CDR3 reads TGTGCCAGCAGCACCCGGGCCTTTAACTCTGGGGCCAACGTCCTGACTTTC.

This clonotype has at least ten counts. The chain employs TRBV5-1 and TRBJ2-7, with D uncertain. The CDR3 covers 14 residues. V was cut by 0 bases and J by 4 bases, with 11 bases left in between. Germline-derived CDR1 and CDR2 are SGHRS and YFSETQ. The CDR3 region has the DNA TGCGCCAGCAGCTTGGGCCCCACAATATACGAGCAGTACTTC. It yields the protein CASSLGPTIYEQYF.

This clonotype was counted at least ten times. This sequence joins TRBV5-4 and TRBJ2-1; 13 nucleotides align to TRBD2. After removal of 2 bases from V and 5 bases from J, the junction contained 4 bases not matched to a gene. The CDR3 is made up of 16 amino acids. Germline V gene lookup returns CDR1 SGHNT and CDR2 YYREEE (reference sequence). This CDR3 is CASSLLAGGPDNEQFF. The CDR3, as DNA: TGTGCCAGCAGCTTACTAGCGGGAGGGCCTGACAATGAGCAGTTCTTC. Full variable domain (missing parts from reference TRBV5-4 and TRBJ2-1): ETGVTQSPTHLIKTRGQQVTLRCSSQSGHNTVSWYQQALGQGPQFIFQYYREEENGRGNFPPRFSGLQFPNYSSELNVNALELDDSALYLCASSLLAGGPDNEQFFGPGTRLTVL.

On this clonotype itself: This sequence may be a read error, since a much larger clone differs from it by one base. The gene calls are TRBV20-1 and TRBJ2-2; TRBD1 matches at 10 bases. The V segment lost 8 bases and the J segment 4 bases; nucleotides outside the gene matches: 10. CDR1 and CDR2 from the germline V gene are DFQATT and SNEGSKA (reference sequence). The CDR3 sequence is 15 residues long. The CDR3 reads CSSKPGQGLTGELFF. The CDR3 DNA follows: TGCAGTTCAAAACCGGGACAGGGGCTCACCGGGGAGCTGTTTTTT.

This clonotype has ten or more counts. J is TRBJ1-5 and V is TRBV5-1; D gene uncertain. Germline CDR1 and CDR2: SGHRS and YFSETQ. This CDR3 contains 13 residues. Trimming removed 8 bases at V and 6 bases at J, with 15 bases between. CDR3 region: CASSAGVGQPQHF. In DNA form, the CDR3 reads TGCGCCAGTAGCGCCGGGGTCGGTCAGCCCCAGCATTTT.